This is a list of T cell receptor beta chains from one sample in a study of T-cell memory formation after mild COVID-19. MiXCR was run by TCRdb on the 5' RACE reads, yielding one entry per CDR3 protein. The sample lists roughly 620,000 distinct CDR3 sequences, roughly 18% seen once, with 12% in the top ten. The material sequenced was PBMCs or a T cell subset sorted from them (not recorded which). The receptors originated from an adult woman who had mild COVID-19 (a few samples of this study predate the infection). Cell type and time point are not known. The CDR3 runs from the conserved cysteine through the conserved F or W. The D gene is left open where the match is weak. Size tells how often a clone was seen (once, few, many) or the class of an expanded clone, and some rows leave it out.

D,size,J,V,CDR3,DNA
-,once,TRBJ2-2,TRBV24-1,CATSLAANTGELFF,TGTGCCACCAGCTTAGCGGCGAACACCGGGGAGCTGTTTTTT
-,-,TRBJ1-4,TRBV6-1,CASSELRPLFF,TGTGCCAGCAGTGAATTACGGCCACTGTTTTTT
-,few,TRBJ1-4,TRBV10-3,CAISENGQFNEKLFF,TGTGCCATCAGTGAAAATGGGCAGTTTAATGAAAAACTGTTTTTT
-,few,TRBJ1-1,TRBV29-1,CSVEGRQKRGAFF,TGCAGCGTTGAAGGTCGGCAGAAGAGGGGAGCTTTCTTT
-,-,TRBJ2-5,TRBV5-1,CASSLGGWETQYF,TGCGCCAGCAGCTTGGGCGGTTGGGAGACCCAGTACTTC
TRBD2,many,TRBJ2-1,TRBV20-1,CSASPTSGRSYNEQFF,TGCAGTGCTAGTCCGACTAGCGGGAGGTCCTACAATGAGCAGTTCTTC
-,-,TRBJ2-4,TRBV12-3/TRBV12-4,CASSVRGAAKNIQYF,TGTGCCAGCAGTGTTAGAGGGGCCGCCAAAAACATTCAGTACTTC
TRBD2,-,TRBJ2-7,TRBV3-1,CASSQLAGAGEQYF,TGTGCCAGCAGCCAGCTAGCGGGGGCTGGTGAGCAGTACTTC
-,few,TRBJ2-7,TRBV19,CASSPPLGLSSYEQYF,TGTGCCAGTAGTCCGCCCCTTGGACTATCTTCCTACGAGCAGTACTTC
TRBD2,-,TRBJ2-3,TRBV5-1,CASRGSGRQPDTQYF,TGCGCCAGCAGAGGTAGCGGGAGGCAACCAGATACGCAGTATTTT
-,-,TRBJ2-7,TRBV4-2,CASSQEYRVDEQYF,TGTGCCAGCAGCCAAGAATACAGGGTAGACGAGCAGTACTTC
-,few,TRBJ1-5,TRBV5-6,CASSYGPNQPQHF,TGTGCCAGCAGCTACGGGCCGAATCAGCCCCAGCATTTT
-,-,TRBJ1-5,TRBV24-1,CATSDNPGIQGFNQPQHF,TGTGCCACCAGTGATAACCCCGGGATCCAGGGCTTCAATCAGCCCCAGCATTTT
-,few,TRBJ2-3,TRBV12-3/TRBV12-4,CASMVVSRTDTQYF,TGTGCCAGCATGGTAGTTTCCCGCACAGATACGCAGTATTTT
-,-,TRBJ2-5,TRBV4-1,CASSRSRGRQETQYF,TGCGCCAGCAGCCGCTCCCGGGGGCGCCAAGAGACCCAGTACTTC
-,-,TRBJ1-1,TRBV7-2,CASSFGRENTEAFF,TGTGCCAGCAGCTTCGGGAGGGAAAACACTGAAGCTTTCTTT
TRBD2,-,TRBJ2-1,TRBV11-3,CASSLRGASGSENEQFF,TGTGCCAGCAGCTTGAGGGGGGCTAGCGGGTCGGAAAATGAGCAGTTCTTC
TRBD2,once,TRBJ2-7,TRBV7-3,CASSLTCLAGAVYEQYF,TGTGCCAGCAGCTTAACGTGTCTAGCGGGGGCTGTCTACGAGCAGTACTTC
-,few,TRBJ1-1,TRBV7-2,CASSLEGRVNTEAFF,TGTGCCAGCAGCTTAGAGGGCAGGGTGAACACTGAAGCTTTCTTT
-,-,TRBJ1-1,TRBV10-3,CAISDDTTNTEAFF,TGTGCCATCAGCGACGACACCACGAACACTGAAGCTTTCTTT
TRBD2,-,TRBJ2-7,TRBV24-1,CATSADPSGVQYF,TGTGCCACCAGTGCGGACCCTAGCGGTGTGCAGTACTTC
-,few,TRBJ2-1,TRBV6-6,CASSYSTDSYNEQFF,TGTGCCAGCAGTTACTCCACGGACTCCTACAATGAGCAGTTCTTC
-,-,TRBJ2-1,TRBV7-9,CASSVYGPLDEQFF,TGTGCCAGCAGCGTTTACGGGCCGCTTGATGAGCAGTTCTTC
TRBD1,few,TRBJ2-3,TRBV20-1,CSAGKEGATQYF,TGCAGTGCTGGAAAAGAGGGGGCTACGCAGTATTTT
TRBD1,few,TRBJ2-1,TRBV20-1,CSARALMDRDNEQFF,TGCAGTGCTAGAGCCTTAATGGACAGGGACAATGAGCAGTTCTTC
TRBD1,few,TRBJ1-1,TRBV12-5,CASGHGQGGTHHKCTEAFF,TGTGCTAGTGGCCACGGACAGGGGGGAACACACCATAAGTGCACTGAAGCTTTCTTT
-,few,TRBJ2-3,TRBV7-9,CASSWVSYTSTDTQYF,TGTGCCAGCAGCTGGGTCAGCTATACTAGCACAGATACGCAGTATTTT
-,few,TRBJ1-4,TRBV20-1,CSARTANEKLFF,TGCAGTGCCAGGACAGCTAATGAAAAACTGTTTTTT
TRBD2,-,TRBJ2-1,TRBV6-2/TRBV6-3,CASSYGSFAGREKNEQFF,TGTGCCAGCAGTTACGGGTCCTTCGCCGGGAGGGAGAAGAATGAGCAGTTCTTC
-,many,TRBJ2-7,TRBV19,CASSGGHEQYF,TGTGCCAGTAGTGGAGGCCACGAGCAGTACTTC
TRBD1,few,TRBJ1-5,TRBV12-3/TRBV12-4,CASSSTGAGSQPQHF,TGTGCCAGCAGTTCAACAGGGGCGGGTAGTCAGCCCCAGCATTTT
-,few,TRBJ2-2,TRBV24-1,CATSDLGRGTGELFF,TGTGCCACCAGTGATTTGGGCAGGGGAACCGGGGAGCTGTTTTTT
-,few,TRBJ2-7,TRBV6-1,CASSERQAQYF,TGTGCCAGCAGTGAACGGCAGGCACAGTACTTC
-,-,TRBJ1-6,TRBV9,CASSRDNHNSPLHF,TGTGCCAGCAGCCGGGACAATCATAATTCACCCCTCCACTTT
-,-,TRBJ2-1,TRBV5-4,CASSLAGLTGKDSYNEQFF,TGTGCCAGCAGCTTGGCGGGGCTTACAGGGAAGGACTCCTACAATGAGCAGTTCTTC
TRBD2,-,TRBJ2-1,TRBV30,CAWRSSGSRDNEQFF,TGTGCCTGGAGGTCTAGCGGGTCTCGAGACAATGAGCAGTTCTTC
TRBD1,few,TRBJ2-7,TRBV6-6,CASSYGARTGGYEQYF,TGTGCCAGCAGTTACGGGGCACGGACAGGGGGCTACGAGCAGTACTTC
-,few,TRBJ2-1,TRBV29-1,CSDLETRSYNEQFF,TGCAGCGATTTAGAGACTCGCAGTTACAATGAGCAGTTCTTC
-,-,TRBJ1-1,TRBV19,CASSRRRGNTEAFF,TGTGCCAGTAGTAGACGTCGGGGAAACACTGAAGCTTTCTTT
-,-,TRBJ2-2,TRBV7-9,CASSLGMGGELFF,TGTGCCAGCAGCTTAGGGATGGGCGGGGAGCTGTTTTTT
-,-,TRBJ2-3,TRBV20-1,CSVTGDPDTQYF,TGCAGTGTAACGGGAGACCCAGATACGCAGTATTTT
TRBD2,few,TRBJ2-1,TRBV9,CASSPGLAGGASSYNEQFF,TGTGCCAGCAGCCCCGGACTAGCGGGGGGGGCCAGCTCCTACAATGAGCAGTTCTTC
TRBD1,-,TRBJ2-2,TRBV6-5,CASSIGTGSLITGELFF,TGTGCCAGCAGTATCGGGACAGGGAGCCTCATTACCGGGGAGCTGTTTTTT
-,-,TRBJ2-2,TRBV27,CASSRISGELFF,TGTGCCAGCAGCCGAATCTCCGGGGAGCTGTTTTTT